Listed here are 5 T cell receptor beta chains from one sample, sequenced in a study of naive and memory T cell subsets (TCRdb year 2017). The full study reports these points: A few larger clonotypes were present in naive repertoires, especially CD8 naive repertoires, and these clonotypes were possibly memory cells re-expressing CD45RA.

Antigens for these TCRs are unknown. The method behind the library was UMI-ligation and nested PCR. Sequencing was carried out with an Illumina MiSeq. An equimolar mix of two oligonucleotides covering both TRBC1 and TRBC2 was used as the beta constant-region primer. Four rounds of PCR, combining the SP2 primer with nested alpha and beta constant-region primers, were used to amplify the ligated cDNA. Using fastp trimming at Q25 and MiXCR clonotype assembly, TCRdb reanalyzed the public sequencing data and kept in-frame beta chains. Each entry is one CDR3 protein sequence, shown with its most common DNA and genes. The sample contains 150,000 or so distinct CDR3 sequences, approximately 22% of them found a single time. The top ten clonotypes cover 0.1% to 0.11% of the sample. The sequencing input was naive CD4+ T cells from blood. Explained via the paper, the cell subset or site label denotes: naive T cells, CD45RA high CD27+. These receptors were taken from a human donor in good health.

This clonotype came up a few times. This sequence joins TRBV6-5 and TRBJ2-7, with 8 bases fitting TRBD1. The CDR3 loop spans 14 amino acids. The ends lost 4 bases at V and 0 bases at J; junction bases unmatched: 2. The V gene's germline CDR1 is MNHEY and CDR2 SVGAGI. In DNA form, the CDR3 reads TGTGCCAGCAGTTCAGACAGGGGCTCCTACGAGCAGTACTTC. This sequence encodes CASSSDRGSYEQYF.

V gene TRBV28 combines with J gene TRBJ2-3; D could derive from TRBD1 or TRBD2 (6 bases each). The CDR3 sequence is 14 residues long. In germline, CDR1 is MDHEN, CDR2 SYDVKM. V lost 8 bases to trimming and J lost 5 bases, with 17 bases between them. For the CDR3, the DNA is TGTGCCAGCCGGGGGCTAGCGAGAAGAGATACGCAGTATTTT. Translating gives CASRGLARRDTQYF.

In this sample, this clonotype turned up a few times. The V gene is TRBV28, the J gene TRBJ2-7, with 8 bases fitting TRBD1. Germline V lookup: CDR1 MDHEN, CDR2 SYDVKM. The CDR3 runs 17 residues. V lost 4 bases, J lost 0 bases, and 11 bases stayed unmatched. DNA of the CDR3: TGTGCCAGCAGTTCCCCTTCCGACAGGGGCCTCTCCTACGAGCAGTACTTC. It translates to CASSSPSDRGLSYEQYF. The entire variable domain, with the rest obtained from reference TRBV28 and TRBJ2-7, is as follows: DVKVTQSSRYLVKRTGEKVFLECVQDMDHENMFWYRQDPGLGLRLIYFSYDVKMKEKGDIPEGYSVSREKKERFSLILESASTNQTSMYLCASSSPSDRGLSYEQYFGPGTRLTVT.

The chain joins TRBV5-1 to TRBJ1-2; D is unresolved. Trimming stripped 2 bases from V and 2 bases from J, with 10 bases between. The CDR3 contains 14 residues. CDR1 and CDR2 (germline): SGHRS, YFSETQ. DNA of the CDR3: TGCGCCAGCAGCTTCAAGGGCAGAAACTATGGCTACACCTTC. Protein product: CASSFKGRNYGYTF.

The gene calls are TRBV5-1 and TRBJ1-1; D not certain. V lost 6 bases, J lost 2 bases, and 11 bases lay in between. The CDR3 loop spans 13 amino acids. Germline V gene sequence: CDR1 SGHRS, CDR2 YFSETQ. CDR3 nucleotide sequence: TGCGCCAGCACCCAGACGGGAAACACTGAAGCTTTCTTT. Protein sequence: CASTQTGNTEAFF.